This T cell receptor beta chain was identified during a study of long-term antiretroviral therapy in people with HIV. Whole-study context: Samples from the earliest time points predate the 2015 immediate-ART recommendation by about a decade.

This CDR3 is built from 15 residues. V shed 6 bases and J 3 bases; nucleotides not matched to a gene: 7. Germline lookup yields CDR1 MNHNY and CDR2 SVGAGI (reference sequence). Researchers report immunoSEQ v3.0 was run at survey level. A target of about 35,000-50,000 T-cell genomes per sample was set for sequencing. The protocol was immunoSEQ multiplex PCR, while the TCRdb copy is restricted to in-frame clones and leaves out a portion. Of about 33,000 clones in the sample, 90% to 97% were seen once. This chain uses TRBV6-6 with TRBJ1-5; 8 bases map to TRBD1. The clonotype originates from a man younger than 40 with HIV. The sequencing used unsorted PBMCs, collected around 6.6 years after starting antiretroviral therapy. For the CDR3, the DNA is TGTGCCAGCAGCGATGACAGGGGCAACAATCAGCCCCAGCATTTT. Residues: CASSDDRGNNQPQHF.